These 18 T cell receptor beta chains came from one sample sequenced in a study of control samples from healthy donors and cancer patients. Assay used: immunoSEQ multiplex PCR; TCRdb lists only in-frame clones, some missing. The table has 100,000 to 150,000 clones, roughly 87% seen once. The sequencing sample was made of blood. The receptors originated from a man aged 35 to 55 in good health.

The rearrangement uses TRBV19 and TRBJ1-5; no clear D. Trimming removed 3 bases from V and 0 bases from J, with 9 bases in between. This CDR3 comprises 15 residues. CDR1 is LNHDA and CDR2 is SQIVND in the germline V gene (reference sequence). This chain's CDR3 is CASSISTYSNQPQHF. Written as DNA, the CDR3 is TGTGCCAGTAGTATTTCCACCTATAGCAATCAGCCCCAGCATTTT.

The CDR3 protein is CASSYSTRAKNIQYF. The CDR3 DNA reads TGTGCCAGCAGTTACTCGACACGAGCCAAAAACATTCAGTACTTC. This rearrangement joins TRBV6-2 or TRBV6-3 to TRBJ2-4, with D hard to call. Trimming cost V 0 bases and J 0 bases, with 6 bases left between them. Germline CDR1 MNHEY, CDR2 SVGEGT. This CDR3 has 15 residues.

This chain links TRBV7-2 with TRBJ2-6; unclear D gene. V lost 10 bases to trimming and J lost 4 bases, with 11 bases between them. This CDR3 region has 13 residues. Germline values: CDR1 SGHTA, CDR2 FQGNSA. CDR3 in amino acids: CATVPFGANVLTF. In DNA, the CDR3 is TGTGCCACCGTACCCTTCGGGGCCAACGTCCTGACTTTC.

V usage is TRBV5-1 and J usage is TRBJ2-5; 9 nucleotides match TRBD1. V dropped 7 bases and J dropped 4; count of bases not matched to a gene: 5. The CDR3 has 13 residues. Germline-derived CDR1 and CDR2 are SGHRS and YFSETQ. CDR3 nucleotide sequence: TGCGCCAGCGCGGGACAGGGCCTAGAGACCCAGTACTTC. It codes for CASAGQGLETQYF.

The CDR3 DNA reads TGTGCCTGGAGTGTACTTGGCAGAGAAGCTTTCTTT. Protein product: CAWSVLGREAFF. The rearrangement uses TRBV30 and TRBJ1-1; no firm D call. V lost 0 bases to trimming and J lost 8 bases, with 10 bases between them. This CDR3 spans 12 amino acids. CDR1 GTSNPN and CDR2 SVGIG come from the germline V gene (reference sequence).

As concerns this clone: The same CDR3 arises from other DNA sequences in this sample as well. CDR3 protein: CASRPGASGNTIYF. In DNA form, the CDR3 reads TGTGCCAGCAGGCCAGGGGCCTCTGGAAACACCATATATTTT. The chain employs TRBV6-6 and TRBJ1-3; D might be TRBD1 (6 bases). The ends were cut back, 6 bases at V and 0 bases at J, with 9 bases in the middle. Germline loops: CDR1 MNHNY, CDR2 SVGAGI (reference sequence). The CDR3 has 14 amino acids.

V gene TRBV2 combines with J gene TRBJ2-2, with TRBD1 as a possible D gene (5 bases). Germline CDR1 reads SNHLY; CDR2 reads FYNNEI. The CDR3 is 13 amino acids. V lost 3 bases and J 7 bases, leaving 9 bases between the germline ends. The CDR3 spells CASSDRGFGELFF. The CDR3, as DNA: TGTGCCAGCAGTGATAGGGGTTTCGGGGAGCTGTTTTTT.

Notes on this clone: The identical CDR3 is also encoded by other nucleotide sequences in the sample. This chain links TRBV7-7 with TRBJ2-3, with D unresolved. CDR1 is SSHAT, CDR2 FNYEAQ, per germline (reference sequence). Trimming removed 1 base from V and 0 bases from J, with 2 bases in between. This CDR3 has 13 amino acids. CDR3 sequence reads: CASSLGSTDTQYF. In nucleotides, the CDR3 is TGTGCCAGCAGCTTAGGGAGCACAGATACGCAGTATTTT.

V usage is TRBV10-3 and J usage is TRBJ1-2; tentative D call: TRBD1 (5 bases). There are 16 residues in the CDR3. The germline gives CDR1 ENHRY, CDR2 SYGVKD. Trimming took 0 bases from V and 2 from J, leaving 13 bases between them. The DNA for the CDR3 is TGTGCCATCAGTGAGTCAACGGCCAGGGTCAACTATGGCTACACCTTC. Encoded protein: CAISESTARVNYGYTF.

V and J are TRBV30 and TRBJ2-3, with D tentatively TRBD2 (5 bases). V gave up 1 base and J gave up 7 bases, with 9 bases separating them. Germline V gives CDR1 GTSNPN, CDR2 SVGIG (reference sequence). The CDR3 has 12 amino acids. The CDR3 DNA reads as TGTGCCTGGAGTGGGAGCGGACATACGCAGTATTTT. It yields the protein CAWSGSGHTQYF.

The rearrangement joins TRBV24-1 to TRBJ2-2; tentative D call: TRBD1 (5 bases). Deletions cut 7 bases from V and 7 bases from J, with 9 bases between. The CDR3 has 12 amino acids. Germline assignment: CDR1 KGHDR and CDR2 SFDVKD. The CDR3 protein is CATRGQGGELFF. CDR3 DNA sequence: TGTGCCACCAGAGGCCAGGGCGGGGAGCTGTTTTTT.

The chain links TRBV5-6 to TRBJ2-7; D is unresolved. CDR1 and CDR2 from the germline V gene are SGHDT and YYEEEE. V dropped 7 bases and J dropped 4 bases, with 9 bases sitting between them. The CDR3 totals 11 residues. The CDR3 DNA is TGTGCCAGCGGGCCGTCATACGAGCAGTACTTC. Amino acid sequence: CASGPSYEQYF.

The chain carries TRBV27 and TRBJ1-5, with a tentative D call TRBD1 (5 bases). Germline V gene data show CDR1 as MNHEY and CDR2 as SMNVEV (reference sequence). V was trimmed by 5 bases and J by 8 bases, leaving 22 bases between them. The CDR3 sequence is 16 residues long. The CDR3 sequence: CASSPRRVSTGEPQHF. The CDR3, as DNA: TGTGCCAGCAGTCCCCGCAGGGTATCTACTGGGGAGCCCCAGCATTTT.

The chain is built from TRBV7-9 and TRBJ1-4; D gene ambiguous. The CDR3 extends over 17 amino acids. CDR1 and CDR2 (germline): SEHNR, FQNEAQ (reference sequence). V gave up 5 bases and J gave up 8 bases, with 24 bases separating them. CDR3 residues: CASSPPPGERGSEKLFF. Written as DNA, the CDR3 is TGTGCCAGCAGCCCTCCCCCCGGGGAGAGAGGGAGCGAAAAACTGTTTTTT.

The V and J genes are TRBV5-6 and TRBJ2-7; the D is unclear. V dropped 1 base and J dropped 1 base, with 6 bases sitting between them. This CDR3 contains 13 residues. Germline CDR1 is SGHDT and CDR2 is YYEEEE. Here the CDR3 reads CASSLRNSYEQYF. In DNA, the CDR3 is TGTGCCAGCAGCTTGCGGAATTCCTACGAGCAGTACTTC. The full variable domain, its missing parts supplied by reference TRBV5-6 and TRBJ2-7, is DAGVTQSPTHLIKTRGQQVTLRCSPKSGHDTVSWYQQALGQGPQFIFQYYEEEERQRGNFPDRFSGHQFPNYSSELNVNALLLGDSALYLCASSLRNSYEQYFGPGTRLTVT.

The chain links TRBV2 to TRBJ1-1, with D possibly matching TRBD1 (5 bases). Germline CDR1 reads SNHLY; CDR2 reads FYNNEI. The CDR3 consists of 13 residues. The CDR3 here is CGGRVPMNTEAFF. The CDR3 nucleotides are TGTGGGGGGAGGGTTCCCATGAACACTGAAGCTTTCTTT.

V is TRBV12-3 or TRBV12-4 and J is TRBJ2-7; 8 positions agree with TRBD1. J lost 7 bases, V lost 6 bases, and 2 bases had no gene match. CDR3 size: 11 residues. The CDR3 DNA reads TGTGCCAGCAGCGACAGGGGAGAGCAGTACTTC. This sequence encodes CASSDRGEQYF.

The rearrangement joins TRBV29-1 to TRBJ2-7; D may be TRBD1 or TRBD2 (5 bases each). Germline V lookup: CDR1 SQVTM, CDR2 ANQGSEA. V lost 3 bases and J 5 bases, leaving 20 bases between the germline ends. This CDR3 is 15 amino acids long. Written as DNA, the CDR3 is TGCAGCGTTGACTACGGGACGGTGGTGGGGCACGAGCAGTACTTC. Encoded protein: CSVDYGTVVGHEQYF.